The 23 T cell receptor beta chains reported below all come from one sample, sequenced in a study of monozygotic twins with inflammatory bowel disease. TCRdb derives one entry per CDR3 protein from the 5' RACE reads, leaving out DNA. Its listing shows 200,000 to 250,000 distinct CDR3 sequences. The sample was blood. The receptor set was obtained from a human donor with ulcerative colitis or Crohn's disease, or a healthy co-twin of an affected twin (not recorded which).

The V call is TRBV12-3 or TRBV12-4, the J call TRBJ2-7; TCRdb picks TRBD1, but there is no DNA to check that call. The CDR3 spans 17 residues. CDR3 amino acids: CASSLGWGQLVSYEQYF.

The chain recombines TRBV12-3 or TRBV12-4 with TRBJ2-7; with no DNA, the TCRdb D assignment of TRBD1 cannot be verified. The CDR3 is 15 residues long. The CDR3 protein is CASSLWTGQAYEQYF.

This rearrangement joins TRBV7-9 to TRBJ1-4; TCRdb designates TRBD1, a call that cannot be tested without DNA. Germline V gene data show CDR1 as SEHNR and CDR2 as FQNEAQ (reference sequence). This CDR3 contains 14 residues. This chain's CDR3 is CASSATGKNEKLFF.

The rearrangement uses TRBV14 and TRBJ2-7; the TRBD1 assignment by TCRdb is unverifiable without DNA. The CDR3 consists of 14 residues. The germline gives CDR1 SGHDN, CDR2 FVKESK. The CDR3 sequence is CASSLWTASYEQYF.

The rearrangement joins TRBV20-1 to TRBJ2-7; TCRdb calls TRBD1, which cannot be checked without DNA. Germline-derived CDR1 and CDR2 are DFQATT and SNEGSKA (reference sequence). The CDR3 is 15 residues long. CDR3 protein: CSARGSRGSLYEQYF.

The chain combines TRBV25-1 with TRBJ2-5; without DNA, the TCRdb call of TRBD1 cannot be checked. CDR1 is MGHDK, CDR2 SYGVNS, per germline. The CDR3 loop spans 17 amino acids. CDR3: CASSEFKGGIGQETQYF.

The chain links TRBV20-1 to TRBJ2-7; TCRdb indicates TRBD2, and absent DNA this call remains unverified. The V gene's germline CDR1 is DFQATT and CDR2 SNEGSKA (reference sequence). The CDR3 totals 14 residues. Here the CDR3 reads CSARAASGNYEQYF.

The rearrangement links TRBV5-1 to TRBJ2-7. The CDR3 length is 15 residues. Germline V gene lookup returns CDR1 SGHRS and CDR2 YFSETQ. CDR3 in amino acids: CASSLEPAVSYEQYF.

This chain joins TRBV13 and TRBJ2-2. The CDR3 extends over 13 amino acids. Germline loops: CDR1 PRHDT, CDR2 FYEKMQ (reference sequence). The CDR3 protein is CASSFEVGGTLFF.

This sequence joins TRBV20-1 and TRBJ2-5. The length of the CDR3 is 11 residues. Germline V gene data show CDR1 as DFQATT and CDR2 as SNEGSKA (reference sequence). The CDR3 sequence: CSAERGETQYF.

J is TRBJ2-3 and V is TRBV7-3; no DNA is available, so the TRBD1 call from TCRdb remains unchecked. The V gene's germline CDR1 is SGHTA and CDR2 FQGTGA. The CDR3 is 15 residues long. CDR3 protein: CASSLMGRSTDTQYF.

V is TRBV30 and J is TRBJ1-2. CDR1 and CDR2 (germline): GTSNPN, SVGIG (reference sequence). CDR3 length equals 13 residues. The CDR3 sequence: CAWMGKTAYGYTF. Complete variable domain (other parts from reference TRBV30 and TRBJ1-2): SQTIHQWPATLVQPVGSPLSLECTVEGTSNPNLYWYRQAAGRGLQLLFYSVGIGQISSEVPQNLSASRPQDRQFILSSKKLLLSDSGFYLCAWMGKTAYGYTFGSGTRLTVV.

This rearrangement joins TRBV5-1 to TRBJ1-2; TCRdb indicates TRBD1, and absent DNA this call remains unverified. Germline CDR1 reads SGHRS; CDR2 reads YFSETQ. The CDR3 length is 15 residues. The chain's CDR3 is CASSLTGSTNYGYTF.

The gene calls are TRBV30 and TRBJ2-1; without DNA, the TCRdb call of TRBD2 cannot be checked. This CDR3 contains 17 residues. Germline-derived CDR1 and CDR2 are GTSNPN and SVGIG (reference sequence). This chain's CDR3 is CAFNGASGRTGYNEQFF. Full variable domain (missing parts from reference TRBV30 and TRBJ2-1): SQTIHQWPATLVQPVGSPLSLECTVEGTSNPNLYWYRQAAGRGLQLLFYSVGIGQISSEVPQNLSASRPQDRQFILSSKKLLLSDSGFYLCAFNGASGRTGYNEQFFGPGTRLTVL.

J is TRBJ1-1 and V is TRBV2; TCRdb reports TRBD1, a call that lacks DNA to check it against. CDR1 and CDR2 from the germline V gene are SNHLY and FYNNEI. There are 13 residues in the CDR3. The CDR3 sequence is CASNGQGYTEAFF.

The CDR3 reads CASSLPDRGSPHEQYF. The J gene is TRBJ2-7, the V gene TRBV7-2; the TCRdb D gene call, TRBD2, has no DNA to confirm it. This CDR3 has 16 amino acids. The germline CDR1 and CDR2 sequences are SGHTA and FQGNSA.

The V gene is TRBV20-1, the J gene TRBJ1-4. The CDR3 has 14 amino acids. Germline V gene sequence: CDR1 DFQATT, CDR2 SNEGSKA (reference sequence). The CDR3 region is CSASIADFNEKLFF.

The CDR3 region is CASSQGRTGSGNTIYF. The chain uses TRBV4-3 and TRBJ1-3; TCRdb reports TRBD1, a call that lacks DNA to check it against. CDR1 LGHNA and CDR2 YSLEER come from the germline V gene. The CDR3 is made up of 16 amino acids.

The chain carries TRBV6-1 and TRBJ1-2; as DNA is missing, the TRBD1 call by TCRdb cannot be tested. The CDR3 consists of 16 residues. Germline V lookup: CDR1 MNHNS, CDR2 SASEGT. CDR3 sequence: CASRPERTGGYYGYTF.

V and J are TRBV5-1 and TRBJ1-5; TCRdb's D call of TRBD1 is untestable without DNA. CDR3 length equals 15 residues. Germline V gene sequence: CDR1 SGHRS, CDR2 YFSETQ. The CDR3: CASSLGGFSNQPQHF.

J is TRBJ2-5 and V is TRBV9; TCRdb returns TRBD1, unconfirmable since there is no DNA. Germline CDR1 reads SGDLS; CDR2 reads YYNGEE. The CDR3 is made up of 16 amino acids. The CDR3: CASSVPKSGGGETQYF.

This chain uses TRBV20-1 with TRBJ2-3; the D gene TCRdb calls, TRBD1, cannot be checked with no DNA. CDR3 size: 13 residues. From germline, CDR1 is DFQATT and CDR2 SNEGSKA (reference sequence). CDR3 sequence reads: CSARPFRGDTQYF.

The V gene is TRBV6-2 or TRBV6-3, the J gene TRBJ2-7; the D gene TCRdb calls, TRBD1, cannot be checked with no DNA. This CDR3 has 15 residues. Germline V gene sequence: CDR1 MNHEY, CDR2 SVGEGT. The CDR3 sequence: CASTTGATRLDEQYF.